The sequence of this T cell receptor beta chain was determined in a study of T cell responses to AZD1222 COVID-19 vaccine. Germline V lookup: CDR1 MGHRA, CDR2 YSYEKL. The ends were cut back, 0 bases at V and 1 base at J, with 11 bases in the middle. This CDR3 is built from 16 residues. Method: immunoSEQ multiplex PCR; TCRdb's copy keeps in-frame clones and lacks some. Of approximately 84,000 clones listed, 70% to 90% are singletons. This TCR was sampled from an adult who received the AZD1222 COVID-19 vaccine. The sequenced sample was peripheral blood, obtained 28 days after the second AZD1222 dose. The rearrangement joins TRBV4-1 to TRBJ2-3; D possibly corresponds to TRBD2 (5 bases). Here the CDR3 reads CASSQDPGRGTDTQYF. The DNA of the CDR3 is TGCGCCAGCAGCCAAGATCCGGGAAGGGGCACAGATACGCAGTATTTT.